This entry lists 20 T cell receptor beta chains sequenced from one sample in a study of identical twins. In TCRdb, the 5' RACE reads were re-called with MiXCR into one record per CDR3 protein. Among around 960,000 distinct CDR3 sequences listed, over 9% were seen once. The data also belong to a second study, concerning yellow fever vaccine responses in identical twins.

The source material was PBMCs. Receptors were obtained from a woman under 30 in good health.

This sequence joins TRBV18 and TRBJ2-7, with 12 bases matching TRBD1. CDR1 is KGHSH and CDR2 is LQKENI in the germline V gene. This CDR3 region has 15 residues. Unmatched junction bases numbered 4, after V lost 4 bases and J lost 3 bases. The CDR3 DNA reads as TGTGCCAGCTCACTCGGGACAGGGGGCGGCTACGAGCAGTACTTC. Translating gives CASSLGTGGGYEQYF.

The chain carries TRBV6-1 and TRBJ2-7, with 7 bases lining up with TRBD2. The V and J ends lost 8 bases and 4 bases, in that order; junction bases with no gene match: 8. CDR3 length: 13 residues. From germline, CDR1 is MNHNS and CDR2 SASEGT. This CDR3 is CASGEAGPYEQYV. DNA of the CDR3: TGTGCCAGCGGGGAAGCGGGGCCTTACGAGCAGTACGTC.

The chain carries TRBV5-1 and TRBJ1-5; TRBD1 matches 8 bases. CDR1 is SGHRS, CDR2 YFSETQ, per germline. The junction had 11 bases not matched to a gene; V was cut back by 5 bases and J by 7 bases. The CDR3 spans 15 residues. For the CDR3, the DNA is TGCGCCAGCAGAGAAGGGACAGGAGACGTGCAGCCCCAGCATTTT. This encodes CASREGTGDVQPQHF.

This chain links TRBV18 with TRBJ2-3; D is undetermined. Trimming left V 6 bases short and J 1 base short, with 11 bases between. Germline CDR1 is KGHSH and CDR2 is LQKENI. There are 14 residues in the CDR3. DNA for the CDR3: TGTGCCAGCTCTTCCTTGGCGGGCACAGATACGCAGTATTTT. It is translated as CASSSLAGTDTQYF.

The chain couples TRBV28 to TRBJ2-7; 9 bases are a match to TRBD1. CDR3 length: 15 amino acids. Per germline, CDR1 MDHEN and CDR2 SYDVKM. Trimming cost V 7 bases and J 4 bases; bases outside gene matches: 11. As DNA, the CDR3 is TGTGCCAGCACCGTGAGTGGACAGGGGTCGTACGAGCAGTACTTC. It yields the protein CASTVSGQGSYEQYF.

In its sample, this clonotype was seen a few times. V is TRBV5-1 and J is TRBJ1-1; D may be TRBD1 (5 bases). The germline V gene has CDR1 SGHRS and CDR2 YFSETQ. The CDR3 has 15 residues. V was cut by 1 base and J by 6 bases, with 16 bases left in between. The CDR3, as DNA: TGCGCCAGCAGCTTGAATATCGTACGAGGGGCTGAAGCTTTCTTT. It translates to CASSLNIVRGAEAFF. Filled out from reference TRBV5-1 and TRBJ1-1, the complete variable domain reads KAGVTQTPRYLIKTRGQQVTLSCSPISGHRSVSWYQQTPGQGLQFLFEYFSETQRNKGNFPGRFSGRQFSNSRSEMNVSTLELGDSALYLCASSLNIVRGAEAFFGQGTRLTVV.

This clonotype turned up a few times. The chain joins TRBV5-1 to TRBJ2-7; 7 nucleotides match TRBD1. Germline assignment: CDR1 SGHRS and CDR2 YFSETQ. V was pared by 3 bases and J by 3 bases, with 9 bases of the junction left unmatched. The CDR3 sequence is 15 residues long. The CDR3 here is CASSWGSQGVYEQYF. The CDR3 coding sequence is TGCGCCAGCAGCTGGGGGTCGCAGGGGGTCTACGAGCAGTACTTC.

The sample holds a few counts of this clonotype. The chain joins TRBV12-3 or TRBV12-4 to TRBJ2-1; D unresolved. There are 11 residues in the CDR3. Trimming cost V 5 bases and J 12 bases, with 11 bases left between them. The CDR3 protein is CASSHGLVQFF. DNA for the CDR3: TGTGCCAGCAGTCACGGGCTAGTGCAGTTCTTC.

In this sample, this clonotype turned up many times. The chain recombines TRBV29-1 with TRBJ2-7; D is unclear. V was trimmed by 7 bases and J by 5 bases, leaving 15 bases between them. The CDR3 contains 12 residues. CDR1 and CDR2 (germline): SQVTM, ANQGSEA. This CDR3 is CSGRTPSDEQYF. Here the CDR3 DNA reads TGCAGCGGTAGGACGCCCAGCGACGAGCAGTACTTC.

The chain joins TRBV5-5 to TRBJ2-1; the match to TRBD1 covers 8 bases. Germline lookup yields CDR1 SGHKS and CDR2 YYEKEE (reference sequence). This CDR3 has 14 amino acids. The junction had 8 bases not matched to a gene; V was cut back by 8 bases and J by 4 bases. In nucleotides, the CDR3 is TGTGCCAGTTCGAACGACAGGGGATACAATGAGCAGTTCTTC. Its protein product is CASSNDRGYNEQFF.

The CDR3 sequence: CASNPPGVDNEQFF. As DNA, the CDR3 is TGTGCCAGCAACCCTCCGGGAGTTGACAATGAGCAGTTCTTC. V usage is TRBV9 and J usage is TRBJ2-1; D perhaps matches TRBD2 (6 bases). This CDR3 is 14 amino acids long. Germline CDR1 and CDR2: SGDLS and YYNGEE. V was shortened by 6 bases and J by 5 bases, with 15 bases between the two germline ends.

The chain combines TRBV14 with TRBJ2-3, with D possibly called TRBD1 or TRBD2 (6 bases each). V lost 8 bases to trimming and J lost 5 bases, with 14 bases between them. The germline CDR1 and CDR2 sequences are SGHDN and FVKESK. This CDR3 comprises 13 residues. The CDR3 DNA is TGTGCCAGCTCCCGGGGGCCGGGAGATACGCAGTATTTT. Translating it yields CASSRGPGDTQYF.

This clonotype was seen a handful of times. This rearrangement joins TRBV20-1 to TRBJ2-4, with D possibly TRBD1 on 5 matching bases. This CDR3 is built from 13 residues. Trimming shortened V by 5 bases and J by 8 bases, and 16 bases separated the two germline ends. Germline values: CDR1 DFQATT, CDR2 SNEGSKA (reference sequence). The CDR3 loop is CSASGRIGDIQYF. CDR3 DNA: TGCAGTGCTTCCGGGCGGATAGGGGACATTCAGTACTTC.

This clonotype was recorded many times. V is TRBV29-1 and J is TRBJ2-7; D is possibly TRBD2 (5 bases). The CDR3 runs 11 residues. V shed 7 bases and J shed 7 bases, with 14 bases lying between them. The germline gives CDR1 SQVTM, CDR2 ANQGSEA. This CDR3 reads CSALDFWEQYF. The CDR3 coding sequence is TGCAGCGCCCTGGACTTCTGGGAGCAGTACTTC.

In its sample, this clonotype was seen a few times. The V call is TRBV7-6, the J call TRBJ2-7, with TRBD1 matching over 7 bases. V lost 4 bases, J lost 1 base, and 7 bases stayed unmatched. This CDR3 has 15 residues. CDR1 is SGHVS, CDR2 FNYEAQ, per germline. The CDR3 loop reads CASSSSGTASYEQYF. In DNA form, the CDR3 reads TGTGCCAGCAGCTCCTCCGGGACAGCTTCCTACGAGCAGTACTTC.

This sequence joins TRBV29-1 and TRBJ2-5; a weak D match, TRBD1 (5 bases). The V gene lost 5 bases and the J gene lost 2 bases, with 9 bases spanning the gap. Germline CDR1 and CDR2: SQVTM and ANQGSEA. This CDR3 has 12 residues. CDR3 coding DNA: TGCAGCGTTCTAACAGGTCAAGAGACCCAGTACTTC. Its protein is CSVLTGQETQYF. Combining the CDR3 with reference TRBV29-1 and TRBJ2-5 gives the whole variable domain SAVISQKPSRDICQRGTSLTIQCQVDSQVTMMFWYRQQPGQSLTLIATANQGSEATYESGFVIDKFPISRPNLTFSTLTVSNMSPEDSSIYLCSVLTGQETQYFGPGTRLLVL.

The chain combines TRBV5-5 with TRBJ2-7; perhaps TRBD1 as D (6 bases). CDR3 length equals 14 residues. V was shortened by 4 bases and J by 3 bases, with 14 bases between the two germline ends. Germline CDR1 SGHKS, CDR2 YYEKEE (reference sequence). CDR3 protein: CASSPNSQGYEQYF. The DNA of the CDR3 is TGTGCCAGCAGCCCGAACTCACAGGGCTACGAGCAGTACTTC.

This clonotype showed up just a few times. The rearrangement joins TRBV7-9 to TRBJ2-2, with 8 bases fitting TRBD1. Trimming removed 6 bases from V and 0 bases from J; junction bases left unmatched: 6. CDR1 is SEHNR, CDR2 FQNEAQ, per germline (reference sequence). This CDR3 spans 16 amino acids. As DNA, the CDR3 is TGTGCCAGCAGACCCAGGACAGGGTCGAACACCGGGGAGCTGTTTTTT. It encodes CASRPRTGSNTGELFF.

In this sample, this clonotype turned up once. V and J are TRBV11-2 and TRBJ2-1, with 7 bases aligning to TRBD2. CDR3 length equals 17 residues. The V gene end was trimmed by 5 bases and the J gene end by 4 bases; junction bases not matched to a gene: 14. Germline V lookup: CDR1 SGHAT, CDR2 FQNNGV. CDR3 DNA: TGTGCCAGCAGCCCGGTGATATGGGGGGGTACTTACAATGAGCAGTTCTTC. Its protein product is CASSPVIWGGTYNEQFF. Full variable domain (missing parts from reference TRBV11-2 and TRBJ2-1): EAGVAQSPRYKIIEKRQSVAFWCNPISGHATLYWYQQILGQGPKLLIQFQNNGVVDDSQLPKDRFSAERLKGVDSTLKIQPAKLEDSAVYLCASSPVIWGGTYNEQFFGPGTRLTVL.

This clonotype was counted only a few times. The genes are TRBV6-2 or TRBV6-3 and TRBJ1-2; no clear D. The CDR3 consists of 12 residues. CDR1 is MNHEY and CDR2 is SVGEGT in the germline V gene. V lost 1 base to trimming and J lost 7 bases, with 7 bases between them. The CDR3 loop reads CASSYYPFGYTF. The CDR3 DNA reads as TGTGCCAGCAGTTACTACCCCTTTGGCTACACCTTC.